These 24 T cell receptor beta chains were sequenced from one sample in a study of T cells in Graves' hyperthyroidism and ophthalmopathy. It was RNA transcripts that yielded the amplified TCR beta CDR3 regions. First-round RT-PCR of the TCR CDR3 relied on the HTBI primer set. TCRdb reprocessed the multiplex PCR reads via MiXCR and lists one record per CDR3 protein. Of fewer than 700,000 distinct CDR3 sequences in the sample, approximately 17% are singletons; the top ten hold around 17%. Material: blood. Source of these receptors: a woman younger than 35 with Graves' ophthalmopathy.

This clonotype was recorded at least ten times. The chain recombines TRBV7-2 with TRBJ2-7; possibly TRBD1 for D (7 bases). Germline V CDR1 and CDR2: SGHTA, FQGNSA. CDR3 size: 16 residues. The V end lost 4 bases, the J end lost 4 bases, and 20 bases lay between the germline ends. The chain's CDR3 is CASSSTGGTDRYEQYF. In DNA form, the CDR3 reads TGTGCCAGCAGCTCTACGGGCGGGACAGATCGTTACGAGCAGTACTTC.

This clonotype was detected a few times. The V and J genes are TRBV27 and TRBJ1-2, with 9 bases identical to TRBD1. The germline V gene has CDR1 MNHEY and CDR2 SMNVEV (reference sequence). Germline trimming cut 5 bases from V and 7 bases from J; bases unmatched to any gene: 11. The CDR3 runs 15 residues. CDR3 region: CASSPRDRDGSGYTF. The CDR3 bases are TGTGCCAGCAGTCCCCGGGACAGGGATGGGAGTGGCTACACCTTC.

This sequence joins TRBV9 and TRBJ2-3; D is possibly TRBD2 (6 bases). Germline-derived CDR1 and CDR2 are SGDLS and YYNGEE. The V end was cut by 3 bases, the J end by 0 bases, with 14 bases between. This CDR3 region has 16 residues. The CDR3 sequence is CASSATPGESTDTQYF. CDR3 bases: TGTGCCAGCAGCGCCACTCCGGGAGAAAGCACAGATACGCAGTATTTT.

There are a few counts of this clonotype. The chain has TRBV7-9 and TRBJ2-7, with D perhaps matching TRBD1 or TRBD2 (5 bases each). The CDR3 is made up of 16 amino acids. Looked up from germline, CDR1 is SEHNR and CDR2 is FQNEAQ (reference sequence). Trimming pared 9 bases from V and 5 bases from J, leaving 26 bases between. The CDR3 is CASSPWHSGTPHEQYF. The DNA for the CDR3 is TGTGCCAGTAGCCCATGGCACTCCGGGACCCCCCACGAGCAGTACTTC.

This clonotype occurred many times. The chain uses TRBV7-2 and TRBJ2-3, with TRBD1 as a possible D gene (6 bases). Germline V CDR1 and CDR2: SGHTA, FQGNSA. With 5 bases removed from V and 5 bases from J, the gap between germline ends came to 14 bases. The CDR3 length is 14 residues. CDR3 region: CASSLGQGLDTQYF. Here the CDR3 DNA reads TGTGCCAGCAGCCTCGGCCAGGGGCTAGATACGCAGTATTTT. Combining the CDR3 with reference TRBV7-2 and TRBJ2-3 gives the whole variable domain GAGVSQSPSNKVTEKGKDVELRCDPISGHTALYWYRQSLGQGLEFLIYFQGNSAPDKSGLPSDRFSAERTGGSVSTLTIQRTQQEDSAVYLCASSLGQGLDTQYFGPGTRLTVL.

This clonotype was picked up many times. The rearrangement links TRBV7-8 to TRBJ2-1, with D possibly TRBD2 on 6 matching bases. Trimming cost V 5 bases and J 7 bases, with 9 bases left between them. Per germline, CDR1 SGHVS and CDR2 FQNEAQ. The CDR3 is 12 residues long. CDR3 residues: CASSTEGNEQFF. The CDR3 region has the DNA TGTGCCAGCAGCACGGAGGGGAATGAGCAGTTCTTC.

Many counts were recorded for this clonotype. The V and J genes are TRBV9 and TRBJ2-2; D is possibly TRBD1 or TRBD2 (5 bases each). Trimming took off 4 bases at V and 4 bases at J, with 14 bases between the two ends. The CDR3 is made up of 15 amino acids. Germline assignment: CDR1 SGDLS and CDR2 YYNGEE. The CDR3 DNA follows: TGTGCCAGCAGCCCCGGACAAGGAGGCACCGGGGAGCTGTTTTTT. This gives the protein CASSPGQGGTGELFF.

There are a few counts of this clonotype. The V gene is TRBV5-1, the J gene TRBJ2-5; possible D gene TRBD2, 5 bases. The germline CDR1 and CDR2 sequences are SGHRS and YFSETQ. The CDR3 spans 13 residues. V was shortened by 1 base and J by 5 bases, with 9 bases between the two germline ends. The CDR3 loop is CASSLFSGETQYF. CDR3 nucleotides: TGCGCCAGCAGCTTGTTCTCGGGGGAGACCCAGTACTTC.

This clonotype was counted at least ten times. This CDR3 is CAISESARDRGNTEAFF. The CDR3 nucleotides are TGTGCCATCAGTGAGTCGGCCCGGGACAGGGGAAACACTGAAGCTTTCTTT. The chain couples TRBV10-3 to TRBJ1-1, with 10 nucleotides matching TRBD1. CDR3 size: 17 residues. Germline V CDR1 and CDR2: ENHRY, SYGVKD. The V gene end was trimmed by 0 bases and the J gene end by 2 bases; junction bases not matched to a gene: 6.

This clonotype has just a few counts. The genes are TRBV20-1 and TRBJ2-1; D not resolved. Germline V gives CDR1 DFQATT, CDR2 SNEGSKA (reference sequence). The CDR3 consists of 14 residues. V was shortened by 1 base and J by 0 bases, with 7 bases between the two germline ends. The CDR3 is CSARASGSYNEQFF. The CDR3 DNA sequence: TGCAGTGCTAGAGCATCGGGCTCCTACAATGAGCAGTTCTTC.

At least ten counts were recorded for this clonotype. J is TRBJ1-6 and V is TRBV11-2; D not certain. The CDR3 covers 13 residues. V shed 5 bases and J shed 6 bases, with 8 bases lying between them. Per germline, CDR1 SGHAT and CDR2 FQNNGV. Written as DNA, the CDR3 is TGTGCCAGCAGCCAACTGTCTAATTCACCCCTCCACTTT. It encodes CASSQLSNSPLHF.

This clonotype was counted between two and nine times. The gene calls are TRBV20-1 and TRBJ1-1; weak D call: TRBD1 (6 bases). CDR3 size: 19 residues. From germline, CDR1 is DFQATT and CDR2 SNEGSKA (reference sequence). V lost 1 base and J lost 0, with 24 bases in between. The CDR3 nucleotides read TGCAGTGCTAGAGCGGGGGGGGTGGGGGGCGCGATAATGAACACTGAAGCTTTCTTT. Residues: CSARAGGVGGAIMNTEAFF.

In its sample, this clonotype was seen a few times. The chain recombines TRBV20-1 with TRBJ1-3; D remains unclear. V was shortened by 0 bases and J by 0 bases, with 3 bases between the two germline ends. CDR1 DFQATT and CDR2 SNEGSKA come from the germline V gene (reference sequence). The CDR3 is 13 residues long. CDR3 bases: TGCAGTGCTAGAGACCTCTCTGGAAACACCATATATTTT. Amino acid sequence: CSARDLSGNTIYF.

A remark on this clonotype: A much larger clone lies one base from this, so it may be a read error. V gene TRBV6-2 or TRBV6-3 combines with J gene TRBJ2-7; 11 bases line up with TRBD2. Germline V gene sequence: CDR1 MNHEY, CDR2 SVGEGT. The CDR3 is made up of 16 amino acids. In DNA form, the CDR3 reads TGTGCCAGCAAGCTAGCGGGGGGTCTGAGCTCCTACAAGCAGTACTTC. Translation gives CASKLAGGLSSYKQYF.

This clonotype was seen at least ten times. This rearrangement joins TRBV6-2 or TRBV6-3 to TRBJ1-1; perhaps TRBD1 as D (5 bases). The germline gives CDR1 MNHEY, CDR2 SVGEGT. The V gene lost 0 bases and the J gene lost 2 bases, with 10 bases spanning the gap. The CDR3 is 15 amino acids. The CDR3 reads CASSYSRGINTEAFF. The CDR3 nucleotides read TGTGCCAGCAGTTACTCAAGGGGTATTAACACTGAAGCTTTCTTT.

This clonotype was counted many times. In DNA form, the CDR3 reads TGTGCCAGCAGGGGGACTAGCGGGGGGGCAAGATTCGTGGATACGCAGTATTTT. Translating gives CASRGTSGGARFVDTQYF. The V gene is TRBV7-2, the J gene TRBJ2-3, with 16 bases that match TRBD2. Germline V gene lookup returns CDR1 SGHTA and CDR2 FQGNSA. Trimming took 6 bases from V and 6 from J; bases not matched to a gene: 12. The CDR3 is 18 amino acids. Drawing the rest from reference TRBV7-2 and TRBJ2-3, the complete variable domain is GAGVSQSPSNKVTEKGKDVELRCDPISGHTALYWYRQSLGQGLEFLIYFQGNSAPDKSGLPSDRFSAERTGGSVSTLTIQRTQQEDSAVYLCASRGTSGGARFVDTQYFGPGTRLTVL.

The chain recombines TRBV29-1 with TRBJ2-1, with 10 bases matching TRBD2. J was trimmed by 0 bases and V by 4 bases; bases with no gene match: 3. The CDR3 runs to 15 residues. Germline loops: CDR1 SQVTM, CDR2 ANQGSEA. The CDR3 here is CSVGTSGYSYNEQFF. The DNA of the CDR3 is TGCAGCGTTGGGACTAGCGGATACTCCTACAATGAGCAGTTCTTC.

This clonotype came up many times. The gene calls are TRBV6-5 and TRBJ1-1, with 9 bases aligning to TRBD1. Germline assignment: CDR1 MNHEY and CDR2 SVGAGI. The CDR3 covers 14 residues. Losses at the gene ends were 2 bases for V and 5 bases for J; bases not matched to a gene: 3. This CDR3 reads CASSYTGTGTEAFF. The CDR3 DNA sequence: TGTGCCAGCAGTTACACGGGGACAGGGACTGAAGCTTTCTTT.

This sequence joins TRBV20-1 and TRBJ2-5, with D unresolved. The germline CDR1 and CDR2 sequences are DFQATT and SNEGSKA (reference sequence). The CDR3 sequence is 12 residues long. Between the trimmed V and J ends, which lost 1 base and 5 bases, there was a span of 8 bases. Here the CDR3 DNA reads TGCAGTGCTAGAGTTGGGGTCGAGACCCAGTACTTC. Amino acid sequence: CSARVGVETQYF.

This chain uses TRBV30 with TRBJ1-1, with D perhaps matching TRBD1 (5 bases). Germline V gene sequence: CDR1 GTSNPN, CDR2 SVGIG (reference sequence). V lost 2 bases to trimming and J lost 5 bases, with 6 bases between them. The CDR3 loop spans 11 amino acids. The chain's CDR3 is CAWSKGTEAFF. The CDR3 DNA reads TGTGCCTGGAGTAAGGGGACTGAAGCTTTCTTT.

The chain uses TRBV5-4 and TRBJ2-5; TRBD2 matches at 9 bases. Germline lookup yields CDR1 SGHNT and CDR2 YYREEE (reference sequence). Trimming at V came to 5 bases and at J to 5 bases, leaving 13 bases not matched to a gene. The CDR3 is made up of 16 amino acids. CDR3 region: CASSRGAGGTRETQYF. CDR3 nucleotides: TGTGCCAGCAGTCGAGGGGCGGGAGGGACACGGGAGACCCAGTACTTC.

The chain combines TRBV6-2 or TRBV6-3 with TRBJ2-6; TRBD1 is a possible D gene (6 bases). With 6 bases removed from V and 2 bases from J, the gap between germline ends came to 11 bases. The CDR3 runs to 15 residues. CDR1 and CDR2 from the germline V gene are MNHEY and SVGEGT. CDR3 sequence: CASRYRAAGANVLTF. In DNA form, the CDR3 reads TGTGCCAGCAGATACAGGGCTGCTGGGGCCAACGTCCTGACTTTC.

This clonotype has a count of ten or more. This chain links TRBV7-8 with TRBJ2-1, with 12 bases aligning to TRBD2. This CDR3 has 13 residues. Looked up from germline, CDR1 is SGHVS and CDR2 is FQNEAQ. V dropped 4 bases and J dropped 10; count of bases not matched to a gene: 2. The CDR3 loop reads CASSSSGGAEQFF. The DNA for the CDR3 is TGTGCCAGCAGCTCTAGCGGGGGGGCCGAGCAGTTCTTC.

This clonotype appeared a few times. V is TRBV9 and J is TRBJ2-3; the D gene is possibly TRBD1 (8 bases). This CDR3 contains 16 residues. Germline V lookup: CDR1 SGDLS, CDR2 YYNGEE. V was trimmed by 0 bases and J by 3 bases, leaving 14 bases between them. CDR3 in DNA: TGTGCCAGCAGCGTAGATAACAGGGGGGGGACAGATACGCAGTATTTT. It is translated as CASSVDNRGGTDTQYF. The complete variable domain, with remaining parts taken from reference TRBV9 and TRBJ2-3, reads DSGVTQTPKHLITATGQRVTLRCSPRSGDLSVYWYQQSLDQGLQFLIQYYNGEERAKGNILERFSAQQFPDLHSELNLSSLELGDSALYFCASSVDNRGGTDTQYFGPGTRLTVL.